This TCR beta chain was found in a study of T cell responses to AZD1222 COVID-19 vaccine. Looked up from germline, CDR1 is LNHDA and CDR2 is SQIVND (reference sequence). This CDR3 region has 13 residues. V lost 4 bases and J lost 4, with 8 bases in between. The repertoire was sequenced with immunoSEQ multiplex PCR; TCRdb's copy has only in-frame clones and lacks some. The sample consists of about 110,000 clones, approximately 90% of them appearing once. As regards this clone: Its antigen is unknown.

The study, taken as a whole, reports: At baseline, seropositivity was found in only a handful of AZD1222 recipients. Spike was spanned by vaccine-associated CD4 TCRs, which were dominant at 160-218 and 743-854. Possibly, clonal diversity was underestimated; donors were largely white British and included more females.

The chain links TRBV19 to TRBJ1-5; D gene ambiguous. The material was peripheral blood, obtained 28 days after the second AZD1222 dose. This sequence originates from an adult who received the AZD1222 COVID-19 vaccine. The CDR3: CASSSQTNQPQHF. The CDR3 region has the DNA TGTGCCAGTAGTAGTCAGACTAATCAGCCCCAGCATTTT.